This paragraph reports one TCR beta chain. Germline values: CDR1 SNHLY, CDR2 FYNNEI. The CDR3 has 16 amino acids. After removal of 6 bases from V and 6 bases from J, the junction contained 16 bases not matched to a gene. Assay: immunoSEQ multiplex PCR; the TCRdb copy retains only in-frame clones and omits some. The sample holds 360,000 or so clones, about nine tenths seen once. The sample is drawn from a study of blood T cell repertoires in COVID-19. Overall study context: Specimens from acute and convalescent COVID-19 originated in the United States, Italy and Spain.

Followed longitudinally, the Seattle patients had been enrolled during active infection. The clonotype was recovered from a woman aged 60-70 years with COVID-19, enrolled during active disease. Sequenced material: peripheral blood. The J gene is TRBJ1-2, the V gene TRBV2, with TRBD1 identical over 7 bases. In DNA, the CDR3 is TGTGCCAGCAGCGGACCCCTACAGGGGACCTCGAATGGCTACACCTTC. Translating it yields CASSGPLQGTSNGYTF.